The clone carrying this T cell receptor beta chain ranks as medium-sized. The antigen is unknown. These data originate in a study of tumor-infiltrating lymphocytes in primary liver carcinoma. Study findings and constraints: Appearing in all five tumor regions was true of only about 7-25% of top clones.

The authors made TCR beta cDNA from around 500 ng total RNA with a constant-region primer. What produced the TCR beta libraries was three nested multiplex PCR rounds using slightly modified ARM-PCR. Researchers ran the first two PCR rounds for roughly 10 cycles each with TRBV1-TRBV30 forward primers and a C-beta reverse primer. TCRdb reanalysed the multiplex PCR reads using MiXCR and keeps one entry per CDR3 protein. The table has tens of thousands of distinct CDR3 sequences, around 70% seen once. Unsorted bulk tissue, about 19-31 mg of it, served as the source for co-extraction of RNA and DNA. Patients in the cohort were treatment-naive and living with chronic HBV infection. Per tumor, sampling covered five separate regions. The CDR3 consists of 18 residues. CDR1 and CDR2 from the germline V gene are LGHNA and YNFKEQ. The V and J ends lost 4 bases and 5 bases, in that order; junction bases with no gene match: 12.

The receptor was isolated from a middle-aged man with primary liver carcinoma and hepatitis B virus infection. The V and J genes are TRBV4-2 and TRBJ2-5; 14 bases are a match to TRBD2. Sequencing input: liver tumor tissue from sampling region 2. Subset meaning: tumor region T2, inferior pole. The CDR3 DNA reads as TGTGCCAGCAGCCTAACGACTAGCGGGAGGGCCGGCTCGGAGACCCAGTACTTC. Protein sequence: CASSLTTSGRAGSETQYF.